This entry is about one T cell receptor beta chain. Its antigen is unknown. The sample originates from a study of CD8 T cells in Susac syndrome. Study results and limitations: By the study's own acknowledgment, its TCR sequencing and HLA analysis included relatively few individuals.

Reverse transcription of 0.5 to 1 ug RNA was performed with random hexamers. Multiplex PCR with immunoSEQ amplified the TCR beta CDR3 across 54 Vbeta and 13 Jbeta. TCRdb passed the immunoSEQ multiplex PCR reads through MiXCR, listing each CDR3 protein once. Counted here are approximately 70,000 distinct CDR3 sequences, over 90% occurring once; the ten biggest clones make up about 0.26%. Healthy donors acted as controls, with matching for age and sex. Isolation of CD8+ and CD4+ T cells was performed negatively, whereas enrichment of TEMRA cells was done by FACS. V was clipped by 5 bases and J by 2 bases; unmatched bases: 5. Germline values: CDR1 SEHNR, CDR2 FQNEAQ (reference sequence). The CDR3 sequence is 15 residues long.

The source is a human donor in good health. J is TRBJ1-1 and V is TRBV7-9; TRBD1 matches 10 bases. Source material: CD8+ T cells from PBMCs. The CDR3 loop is CASSPGTGDNTEAFF. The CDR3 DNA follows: TGTGCCAGCAGCCCAGGGACAGGGGACAACACTGAAGCTTTCTTT.